Listed here are 31 T cell receptor beta chains from one sample, sequenced in a study of T-cell memory formation after mild COVID-19. TCRdb ran MiXCR on the 5' RACE reads and lists one entry per CDR3 protein. Altogether some 490,000 distinct CDR3 sequences are present, around a sixth being singletons, with the ten largest covering roughly an eighth. Sequencing used PBMCs or a T cell subset sorted from them (not recorded which). These receptors were collected from an adult woman who had mild COVID-19 (a few samples of this study predate the infection). Cell type and time point are not known.

The rearrangement joins TRBV2 to TRBJ1-4; TRBD1 aligns across 7 bases. The CDR3 covers 16 residues. J gave up 7 bases and V 4 bases, and 12 bases lay outside the gene matches. The germline V gene encodes CDR1 SNHLY and CDR2 FYNNEI. This CDR3 is CASSGVRGTEREKLFF. In DNA, the CDR3 is TGTGCCAGCAGTGGGGTTAGGGGGACAGAGCGTGAAAAACTGTTTTTT.

This clonotype was found a few times. The chain uses TRBV20-1 and TRBJ1-5; perhaps TRBD1 as D (6 bases). V lost 5 bases and J 0 bases, leaving 8 bases between the germline ends. The CDR3 runs to 13 residues. Germline assignment: CDR1 DFQATT and CDR2 SNEGSKA (reference sequence). Written as DNA, the CDR3 is TGCAGTGCTCGGGACATTAGCAATCAGCCCCAGCATTTT. Translating it yields CSARDISNQPQHF.

The V and J genes are TRBV27 and TRBJ1-5; possible D gene TRBD1, 5 bases. V was pared by 6 bases and J by 9 bases, with 21 bases between. CDR1 and CDR2 (germline): MNHEY, SMNVEV (reference sequence). This CDR3 region has 15 residues. CDR3 bases: TGTGCCAGCAGAGCCACGGACCGGGACTATGGGCCCCAGCATTTT. This translates into CASRATDRDYGPQHF.

This clonotype occurred a few times. The V and J genes are TRBV20-1 and TRBJ1-5; D uncertain. The germline CDR1 and CDR2 sequences are DFQATT and SNEGSKA (reference sequence). The germline V and J ends were trimmed by 3 bases and 6 bases, with 9 bases remaining between them. The CDR3 consists of 12 residues. The CDR3 protein is CSARRTGQPQHF. Written as DNA, the CDR3 is TGCAGTGCTAGGCGGACGGGTCAGCCCCAGCATTTT.

The chain joins TRBV7-3 to TRBJ2-1; D gene uncertain. V lost 2 bases and J 3 bases, leaving 14 bases between the germline ends. In germline, CDR1 is SGHTA, CDR2 FQGTGA. The CDR3 contains 16 residues. CDR3 loop: CASSLEQPSLYNEQFF. The DNA of the CDR3 is TGTGCCAGCAGCTTAGAACAGCCATCCCTCTACAATGAGCAGTTCTTC.

This clonotype was seen once. CDR3 bases: TGCGCCAGCAGCCCGACATTAGCGGGGGTTCTCTCCTACGAGCAGTACTTC. Translating gives CASSPTLAGVLSYEQYF. This sequence joins TRBV5-1 and TRBJ2-7; 9 bases agree with TRBD2. CDR1 is SGHRS and CDR2 is YFSETQ in the germline V gene. CDR3 length: 17 residues. The V segment lost 4 bases and the J segment 0 bases; nucleotides outside the gene matches: 11.

This clonotype was observed a few times. The V call is TRBV20-1, the J call TRBJ2-1, with D maybe TRBD2 (6 bases). This CDR3 has 16 residues. Trimming stripped 0 bases from V and 3 bases from J, with 15 bases between. In germline, CDR1 is DFQATT, CDR2 SNEGSKA (reference sequence). CDR3 sequence (DNA): TGCAGTGCTAGAGATACTACGGGAGAGGGCTACAATGAGCAGTTCTTC. It yields the protein CSARDTTGEGYNEQFF.

This clonotype was observed a handful of times. The chain is built from TRBV18 and TRBJ2-7; D perhaps matches TRBD1 (6 bases). V lost 0 bases, J lost 3 bases, and 9 bases lay in between. The germline V gene has CDR1 KGHSH and CDR2 LQKENI. The CDR3 has 14 amino acids. The CDR3: CASSPPGADYEQYF. In DNA form, the CDR3 reads TGTGCCAGCTCACCACCGGGGGCAGACTACGAGCAGTACTTC.

The sample holds a few counts of this clonotype. The J gene is TRBJ2-3, the V gene TRBV19; tentatively, D is TRBD2 (5 bases). Per germline, CDR1 LNHDA and CDR2 SQIVND (reference sequence). The V gene lost 3 bases and the J gene lost 0 bases, with 10 bases spanning the gap. The CDR3 is 15 residues long. The DNA of the CDR3 is TGTGCCAGTAGTATCGCTAGCCGGAGCACAGATACGCAGTATTTT. As protein: CASSIASRSTDTQYF.

This clonotype was seen more than once but under ten times. The rearrangement joins TRBV5-1 to TRBJ2-7, with unresolved D. Trimming took 7 bases from V and 4 from J, leaving 21 bases between them. This CDR3 is built from 15 residues. CDR1 is SGHRS, CDR2 YFSETQ, per germline. The CDR3 DNA sequence: TGCGCCAGCGTCCCGAGGACCCCCACTCTATACGAGCAGTACTTC. It yields the protein CASVPRTPTLYEQYF.

This clonotype has a handful of counts. The rearrangement uses TRBV5-1 and TRBJ2-1; tentatively, D is TRBD1 or TRBD2 (5 bases each). Trimming cost V 4 bases and J 5 bases, with 16 bases left between them. The CDR3 is made up of 15 amino acids. The germline V gene encodes CDR1 SGHRS and CDR2 YFSETQ. The CDR3, as DNA: TGCGCCAGCAGCCCCACGCAGGGAGTGCACAATGAGCAGTTCTTC. It is translated as CASSPTQGVHNEQFF.

V gene TRBV20-1 combines with J gene TRBJ2-1, with 9 bases matching TRBD1. The germline V gene encodes CDR1 DFQATT and CDR2 SNEGSKA (reference sequence). Trimming at V came to 1 base and at J to 4 bases, leaving 5 bases not matched to a gene. The CDR3 covers 15 residues. CDR3 DNA sequence: TGCAGTGCTAGAGTAACAGGGGGCGCGTACAATGAGCAGTTCTTC. Translation: CSARVTGGAYNEQFF.

V usage is TRBV2 and J usage is TRBJ2-7, with TRBD1 matching 9 bases. This CDR3 spans 13 amino acids. V was pared by 9 bases and J by 5 bases, with 8 bases of the junction left unmatched. Germline values: CDR1 SNHLY, CDR2 FYNNEI. In DNA, the CDR3 is TGTGCCAGTGGGGGGGACAGGGTGAACGAGCAGTACTTC. Protein product: CASGGDRVNEQYF.

Of note for this clonotype: A much larger clone lies one base from this, so it may be a read error. This sequence joins TRBV30 and TRBJ2-3; D remains unclear. Germline CDR1 and CDR2: GTSNPN and SVGIG (reference sequence). The CDR3 extends over 11 amino acids. V dropped 2 bases and J dropped 2 bases, with 2 bases sitting between them. CDR3 residues: CAWSYTDTQYF. The CDR3 nucleotides are TGTGCCTGGAGTTACACAGATACGCAGTATTTT. The variable domain in full, with the rest retrieved from reference TRBV30 and TRBJ2-3, is SQTIHQWPATLVQPVGSPLSLECTVEGTSNPNLYWYRQAAGRGLQLLFYSVGIGQISSEVPQNLSASRPQDRQFILSSKKLLLSDSGFYLCAWSYTDTQYFGPGTRLTVL.

This clonotype was detected only a few times. V is TRBV4-2 and J is TRBJ2-7, with 13 bases that match TRBD2. In germline, CDR1 is LGHNA, CDR2 YNFKEQ. The CDR3 extends over 16 amino acids. Trimming cost V 0 bases and J 4 bases; bases outside gene matches: 3. The CDR3 reads CASSQDRTSGSYEQYF. CDR3 nucleotide sequence: TGTGCCAGCAGCCAAGATAGGACTAGCGGGAGTTACGAGCAGTACTTC.

This chain connects TRBV4-2 to TRBJ1-1; D perhaps matches TRBD1 (6 bases). This CDR3 is built from 15 residues. Looked up from germline, CDR1 is LGHNA and CDR2 is YNFKEQ. Trimming pared 0 bases from V and 1 base from J, leaving 9 bases between. The CDR3 bases are TGTGCCAGCAGCCAAGATTTAGGGGGGAACACTGAAGCTTTCTTT. This translates into CASSQDLGGNTEAFF.

This chain links TRBV3-1 with TRBJ1-5; D ambiguous. Trimming stripped 2 bases from V and 5 bases from J, with 7 bases between. This CDR3 contains 13 residues. Germline CDR1 LGHDT, CDR2 YNNKEL (reference sequence). CDR3 protein: CASSQTRDQPQHF. In nucleotides, the CDR3 is TGTGCCAGCAGCCAAACAAGGGATCAGCCCCAGCATTTT.

This clonotype was counted between two and nine times. V and J are TRBV12-3 or TRBV12-4 and TRBJ2-1, with D perhaps TRBD1 (6 bases). CDR3 length: 14 amino acids. V was shortened by 3 bases and J by 6 bases, with 12 bases between the two germline ends. Here the CDR3 reads CASSLGLGANEQFF. CDR3 bases: TGTGCCAGCAGTTTGGGCCTGGGGGCCAATGAGCAGTTCTTC.

This clonotype was detected only a few times. CDR3 region: CASRGLAGGSYNEQFF. CDR3 sequence (DNA): TGTGCCAGCAGGGGACTAGCGGGAGGGTCCTACAATGAGCAGTTCTTC. The rearrangement links TRBV2 to TRBJ2-1, with TRBD2 matching 16 bases. V was pared by 6 bases and J by 1 base, with 0 bases of the junction left unmatched. The CDR3 has 16 residues. Germline CDR1 and CDR2: SNHLY and FYNNEI.

The V and J genes are TRBV6-5 and TRBJ2-7; D is unresolved. V lost 6 bases to trimming and J lost 7 bases, with 19 bases between them. Per the germline V gene, CDR1 is MNHEY and CDR2 is SVGAGI. The CDR3 runs to 14 residues. CDR3 coding DNA: TGTGCCAGCAGCCAACATAAGGGTTTGGAAGAGCAGTACTTC. It is translated as CASSQHKGLEEQYF.

This clonotype was seen at least ten times. The CDR3 DNA follows: TGTGCCAGCAATCGACAGGGAACGTTCACTGAAGCTTTCTTT. Protein: CASNRQGTFTEAFF. This chain links TRBV12-3 or TRBV12-4 with TRBJ1-1; 7 bases fit TRBD1. The CDR3 consists of 14 residues. V shed 7 bases and J 4 bases; nucleotides not matched to a gene: 9.

Ten or more counts support this clonotype. The J gene is TRBJ1-2, the V gene TRBV27; 8 bases match TRBD1. Germline V CDR1 and CDR2: MNHEY, SMNVEV (reference sequence). Trimming cost V 4 bases and J 5 bases; bases outside gene matches: 21. The CDR3 is 19 residues long. The CDR3, as DNA: TGTGCCAGCAGTTCAAAGAGTAACCCGGGACAGGTTGGCCCTTATGGCTACACCTTC. This encodes CASSSKSNPGQVGPYGYTF.

This clonotype came up a few times. This chain joins TRBV9 and TRBJ1-4; TRBD1 might be the D (6 bases). The V gene's germline CDR1 is SGDLS and CDR2 YYNGEE. This CDR3 comprises 14 residues. The V end lost 3 bases, the J end lost 6 bases, and 12 bases lay between the germline ends. CDR3 sequence: CASSAGTWDEKLFF. CDR3 coding DNA: TGTGCCAGCAGCGCCGGGACATGGGATGAAAAACTGTTTTTT.

The V gene is TRBV19, the J gene TRBJ2-3; 7 positions agree with TRBD1. This CDR3 contains 14 residues. Germline V gives CDR1 LNHDA, CDR2 SQIVND (reference sequence). V gave up 3 bases and J gave up 0 bases; unmatched junction bases: 0. CDR3 nucleotides: TGTGCCAGTAGTATGACAGGGAGCACAGATACGCAGTATTTT. The encoded protein is CASSMTGSTDTQYF.

This chain joins TRBV10-3 and TRBJ2-5; unclear D gene. V was pared by 7 bases and J by 5 bases, with 14 bases between. Per the germline V gene, CDR1 is ENHRY and CDR2 is SYGVKD. This CDR3 is built from 13 residues. CDR3 DNA sequence: TGTGCCATCACCAAGGGCATGCGCGAGACCCAGTACTTC. It encodes CAITKGMRETQYF.

The chain joins TRBV4-3 to TRBJ2-7; tentatively, D is TRBD1 (5 bases). The CDR3 has 16 residues. Per germline, CDR1 LGHNA and CDR2 YSLEER. Trimming took off 4 bases at V and 9 bases at J, with 25 bases between the two ends. CDR3: CASSRTVQGFPLGQYF. The CDR3, as DNA: TGCGCCAGCAGCCGCACCGTTCAGGGTTTTCCGTTGGGGCAGTACTTC.

J is TRBJ2-2 and V is TRBV5-8, with 13 bases lining up with TRBD2. Germline trimming cut 6 bases from V and 6 bases from J; bases unmatched to any gene: 5. The germline V gene has CDR1 SGHTS and CDR2 YDEGEE. The CDR3 is 15 amino acids. The CDR3: CASIVTSGRAGELFF. DNA for the CDR3: TGTGCCAGCATCGTAACTAGCGGGAGGGCCGGGGAGCTGTTTTTT.

This clonotype was found many times. The rearrangement uses TRBV12-3 or TRBV12-4 and TRBJ2-5; 9 nucleotides line up with TRBD2. Trimming removed 7 bases from V and 4 bases from J; junction bases left unmatched: 13. CDR3 size: 16 residues. Here the CDR3 reads CASTSKLAGRGETQYF. Written as DNA, the CDR3 is TGTGCCAGCACCTCTAAGCTAGCGGGAAGGGGAGAGACCCAGTACTTC.

The chain couples TRBV7-9 to TRBJ1-2; 8 bases line up with TRBD1. Germline trimming cut 5 bases from V and 7 bases from J; bases unmatched to any gene: 9. The CDR3 length is 14 residues. CDR1 and CDR2 (germline): SEHNR, FQNEAQ (reference sequence). The CDR3 coding sequence is TGTGCCAGCAGCACAGGAGCAGGGGGCTCTGGCTACACCTTC. It encodes CASSTGAGGSGYTF.

The chain couples TRBV6-5 to TRBJ2-7, with D unclear. Germline loops: CDR1 MNHEY, CDR2 SVGAGI. The CDR3 has 13 amino acids. Between the trimmed V and J ends, which lost 6 bases and 2 bases, there was a span of 11 bases. CDR3 DNA sequence: TGTGCCAGCAGCCCGCTCGATACCTACGAGCAGTACTTC. This translates into CASSPLDTYEQYF.

This chain joins TRBV12-3 or TRBV12-4 and TRBJ2-7; D tentatively fits TRBD1 or TRBD2 (5 bases each). Trimming took 7 bases from V and 0 from J, leaving 10 bases between them. CDR3 length equals 13 residues. CDR3 DNA: TGTGCCAGCACCCCGGGACCCTCCTACGAGCAGTACTTC. Translating gives CASTPGPSYEQYF.